This entry lists 29 T cell receptor beta chains sequenced from one sample in a study of blood T cell repertoires in COVID-19. Only in-frame clones appear in the TCRdb table, and some are missing; sequencing was by immunoSEQ multiplex PCR. The sample gives some 200,000 clones, under 90% of which show up once; 15% to 20% is in the top ten. Sequenced material: peripheral blood. All receptors derive from a woman of 80 years or more with active or convalescent COVID-19.

The chain recombines TRBV15 with TRBJ2-1, with 7 nucleotides matching TRBD2. V shed 5 bases, J shed 9 bases, and the junction held 13 bases outside the gene matches. Germline CDR1 is LNHNV and CDR2 is YYDKDF (reference sequence). This CDR3 comprises 15 residues. CDR3 sequence (DNA): TGTGCCACCAGCCGTGGCGGGGCGGGAGCACTTGAGCAGTTCTTC. Protein: CATSRGGAGALEQFF.

This rearrangement joins TRBV6-5 to TRBJ1-4; a possible D gene is TRBD1 (5 bases). From germline, CDR1 is MNHEY and CDR2 SVGAGI. Trimming shortened V by 7 bases and J by 6 bases, and 15 bases separated the two germline ends. The CDR3 contains 14 residues. The DNA of the CDR3 is TGTGCCAGCACGGCACAGGTACCCTATGAAAAACTGTTTTTT. Translated: CASTAQVPYEKLFF.

This clone appeared once. The chain is built from TRBV19 and TRBJ1-5; D remains unclear. The CDR3 extends over 14 amino acids. V was clipped by 6 bases and J by 5 bases, with 14 bases between them. Germline CDR1 reads LNHDA; CDR2 reads SQIVND (reference sequence). The CDR3 spells CASSTRDHYQPQHF. Written as DNA, the CDR3 is TGTGCCAGTAGCACCCGGGATCATTATCAGCCCCAGCATTTT.

V gene TRBV27 combines with J gene TRBJ2-1; D might be TRBD2 (6 bases). This CDR3 has 14 amino acids. Between the trimmed V and J ends, which lost 1 base and 10 bases, there was a span of 14 bases. Germline values: CDR1 MNHEY, CDR2 SMNVEV (reference sequence). Here the CDR3 reads CASSLLGTGREQFF. Written as DNA, the CDR3 is TGTGCCAGCAGTTTATTAGGGACGGGGAGGGAGCAGTTCTTC.

The V gene is TRBV19, the J gene TRBJ2-2; D is uncertain. V was cut by 3 bases and J by 0 bases, with 5 bases left in between. Germline loops: CDR1 LNHDA, CDR2 SQIVND (reference sequence). The CDR3 sequence is 14 residues long. CDR3 DNA: TGTGCCAGTAGTATGAGTGCGAACACCGGGGAGCTGTTTTTT. It specifies CASSMSANTGELFF.

The V call is TRBV18, the J call TRBJ2-3, with D perhaps matching TRBD2 (6 bases). The V and J ends lost 1 base and 2 bases respectively, with 16 bases between them. The CDR3 loop spans 17 amino acids. Per germline, CDR1 KGHSH and CDR2 LQKENI. The CDR3 spells CASSPLWGGEATDTQYF. The CDR3 DNA follows: TGTGCCAGCTCACCACTTTGGGGCGGGGAAGCCACAGATACGCAGTATTTT.

The chain employs TRBV27 and TRBJ2-6, with 11 positions matching TRBD2. CDR1 and CDR2 (germline): MNHEY, SMNVEV (reference sequence). The junction had 8 bases not matched to a gene; V was cut back by 6 bases and J by 1 base. The CDR3 consists of 18 residues. The CDR3 DNA follows: TGTGCCAGCAGGACGGGACTAGCGGAATGGTCTGGGGCCAACGTCCTGACTTTC. Its translation: CASRTGLAEWSGANVLTF.

The chain uses TRBV7-9 and TRBJ1-4; TRBD1 agrees at 9 bases. This CDR3 spans 14 amino acids. V dropped 5 bases and J dropped 4; count of bases not matched to a gene: 2. Germline CDR1 is SEHNR and CDR2 is FQNEAQ (reference sequence). The CDR3 sequence: CASSLTGGNEKLFF. Written as DNA, the CDR3 is TGTGCCAGCAGCCTGACAGGGGGTAATGAAAAACTGTTTTTT.

The CDR3 coding sequence is TGCGCCAGCAGCTCCAGCGGGAGGGCCGTCAATGAGCAGTTCTTC. Its translation: CASSSSGRAVNEQFF. This rearrangement joins TRBV5-1 to TRBJ2-1; TRBD2 matches 10 bases. This CDR3 spans 15 amino acids. Unmatched junction bases numbered 6, after V lost 3 bases and J lost 6 bases. Looked up from germline, CDR1 is SGHRS and CDR2 is YFSETQ.

The genes are TRBV28 and TRBJ1-2; D is unclear. V was trimmed by 5 bases and J by 8 bases, leaving 12 bases between them. The CDR3 totals 12 residues. Per the germline V gene, CDR1 is MDHEN and CDR2 is SYDVKM. CDR3 nucleotides: TGTGCCAGCAGTCCCGAGGGAGACGGCTACACCTTC. This gives the protein CASSPEGDGYTF.

The V call is TRBV19, the J call TRBJ1-5; D might be TRBD1 (6 bases). The CDR3 has 12 residues. Germline assignment: CDR1 LNHDA and CDR2 SQIVND (reference sequence). The V gene lost 6 bases and the J gene lost 4 bases, with 7 bases spanning the gap. This chain's CDR3 is CASRQGNQPQHF. In nucleotides, the CDR3 is TGTGCCAGTAGACAGGGTAATCAGCCCCAGCATTTT.

This chain links TRBV4-3 with TRBJ2-3; no clear D gene. Deletions cut 1 base from V and 1 base from J, with 15 bases between. This CDR3 comprises 17 residues. The germline CDR1 and CDR2 sequences are LGHNA and YSLEER. The CDR3 reads CASSQAHGGAGTDTQYF. The CDR3 coding sequence is TGCGCCAGCAGCCAAGCCCATGGCGGTGCGGGCACAGATACGCAGTATTTT.

The gene calls are TRBV11-3 and TRBJ2-1, with D possibly TRBD2 on 7 matching bases. Germline assignment: CDR1 SGHNT and CDR2 YENEEA. The CDR3 runs 16 residues. V was cut by 3 bases and J by 0 bases, with 12 bases left in between. The CDR3 sequence: CASSFRGAFSYNEQFF. In DNA form, the CDR3 reads TGTGCCAGCAGCTTTCGGGGGGCGTTCTCCTACAATGAGCAGTTCTTC.

This clone appeared a single time. The chain has TRBV7-3 and TRBJ2-7; a possible D gene is TRBD2 (6 bases). The CDR3 length is 13 residues. Germline V gene data show CDR1 as SGHTA and CDR2 as FQGTGA. V dropped 5 bases and J dropped 5 bases, with 13 bases sitting between them. CDR3 in amino acids: CASSRRGADEQYF. The CDR3 nucleotides are TGTGCCAGCAGCCGCCGCGGGGCAGACGAGCAGTACTTC.

This clone is a singleton in its sample. J is TRBJ1-4 and V is TRBV7-8; 12 bases fit TRBD1. There are 15 residues in the CDR3. V gave up 6 bases and J gave up 7 bases; unmatched junction bases: 6. Germline V gene lookup returns CDR1 SGHVS and CDR2 FQNEAQ. CDR3 region: CASRNRDRGPEKLFF. The CDR3 bases are TGTGCCAGCAGGAATCGGGACAGGGGGCCTGAAAAACTGTTTTTT.

The chain combines TRBV5-1 with TRBJ2-1, with 14 bases that match TRBD2. Germline CDR1 and CDR2: SGHRS and YFSETQ. J gave up 1 base and V 0 bases, and 0 bases lay outside the gene matches. CDR3 length: 17 residues. CDR3 amino acids: CASSLGTSGGSYNEQFF. The CDR3 nucleotides read TGCGCCAGCAGCTTGGGGACTAGCGGGGGGTCCTACAATGAGCAGTTCTTC.

CDR3 bases: TGTGCCTGGAGTGTAGGAGGGACAGGGCGCACAGATACGCAGTATTTT. Protein: CAWSVGGTGRTDTQYF. The V gene is TRBV30, the J gene TRBJ2-3; 9 nucleotides align to TRBD1. J lost 1 base, V lost 0 bases, and 5 bases had no gene match. Germline loops: CDR1 GTSNPN, CDR2 SVGIG (reference sequence). The CDR3 sequence is 16 residues long.

The chain uses TRBV28 and TRBJ2-2, with TRBD1 identical over 9 bases. Germline-derived CDR1 and CDR2 are MDHEN and SYDVKM. The length of the CDR3 is 17 residues. Unmatched junction bases numbered 9, after V lost 6 bases and J lost 1 base. DNA for the CDR3: TGTGCCAGCAGCCCATACCGGGACAGGGTGAACACCGGGGAGCTGTTTTTT. Its protein is CASSPYRDRVNTGELFF.

The CDR3 reads CASSQGPAVEISDTQYF. CDR3 coding DNA: TGTGCCAGCAGCCAAGGACCAGCGGTGGAGATTTCCGATACGCAGTATTTT. This sequence joins TRBV4-2 and TRBJ2-3; D may be TRBD2 (5 bases). Trimming left V 1 base short and J 6 bases short, with 20 bases between. Per the germline V gene, CDR1 is LGHNA and CDR2 is YNFKEQ. This CDR3 comprises 17 residues.

The V and J genes are TRBV18 and TRBJ2-3; 8 nucleotides match TRBD2. The length of the CDR3 is 16 residues. J gave up 5 bases and V 8 bases, and 15 bases lay outside the gene matches. Germline CDR1 reads KGHSH; CDR2 reads LQKENI. The CDR3 reads CASATASGGPGDTQYF. CDR3 in DNA: TGTGCCAGCGCCACTGCGAGCGGGGGCCCGGGAGATACGCAGTATTTT. The full variable domain, rest sourced from reference TRBV18 and TRBJ2-3, is NAGVMQNPRHLVRRRGQEARLRCSPMKGHSHVYWYRQLPEEGLKFMVYLQKENIIDESGMPKERFSAEFPKEGPSILRIQQVVRGDSAAYFCASATASGGPGDTQYFGPGTRLTVL.

This clone was seen only a few times. This chain joins TRBV5-6 and TRBJ1-5; no reliable D call. Looked up from germline, CDR1 is SGHDT and CDR2 is YYEEEE. Trimming shortened V by 4 bases and J by 3 bases, and 14 bases separated the two germline ends. The CDR3 loop spans 15 amino acids. The CDR3 sequence: CASSNGLLTNQPQHF. CDR3 DNA: TGTGCCAGCAGCAATGGACTCCTTACCAATCAGCCCCAGCATTTT.

This clone was detected a few times. The chain is built from TRBV2 and TRBJ1-5; 9 bases line up with TRBD1. CDR3 length: 15 amino acids. The V gene's germline CDR1 is SNHLY and CDR2 FYNNEI. The V gene end was trimmed by 6 bases and the J gene end by 2 bases; junction bases not matched to a gene: 5. DNA of the CDR3: TGTGCCAGCAGCGGGGACAGGGCCGGCAATCAGCCCCAGCATTTT. Amino acids: CASSGDRAGNQPQHF.

Only one count was recorded for this clone. The chain has TRBV19 and TRBJ1-2; the D gene is possibly TRBD1 (6 bases). Germline CDR1 and CDR2: LNHDA and SQIVND (reference sequence). V was cut by 4 bases and J by 7 bases, with 16 bases left in between. The CDR3 is 14 residues long. The CDR3 is CASSKSWTAGGYTF. In DNA form, the CDR3 reads TGTGCCAGTAGTAAATCGTGGACAGCAGGTGGCTACACCTTC.

The V gene is TRBV21-1, the J gene TRBJ1-3; TRBD1, the table's D call, lacks a check against the DNA. TRBV21-1 is designated a pseudogene. The length of the CDR3 is 22 residues. For the CDR3, the DNA is TGTGCCAGCAGCAAAACTGCTTTAAAGGAGGGGGCGCTTTGGAACTCTGGAAACACCATATATTTT. Translating gives CASSKTALKEGALWNSGNTIYF.

The rearrangement links TRBV18 to TRBJ1-5, with 9 positions matching TRBD1. V trimming: 6 bases; J trimming: 3 bases; junction bases outside the gene matches: 6. CDR1 and CDR2 (germline): KGHSH, LQKENI. There are 15 residues in the CDR3. The CDR3 protein is CASSLGTGYNQPQHF. In nucleotides, the CDR3 is TGTGCCAGCTCTCTCGGGACAGGGTACAATCAGCCCCAGCATTTT.

There are a few counts of this clone. The genes are TRBV27 and TRBJ1-1; TRBD1 agrees at 7 bases. Per the germline V gene, CDR1 is MNHEY and CDR2 is SMNVEV (reference sequence). The junction had 16 bases not matched to a gene; V was cut back by 2 bases and J by 4 bases. The CDR3 has 18 amino acids. In DNA form, the CDR3 reads TGTGCCAGCAGTTTAACAGGGGACGTCGTGGGGAAGATCACTGAAGCTTTCTTT. This codes for CASSLTGDVVGKITEAFF.

The chain uses TRBV2 and TRBJ2-5, with 16 bases lining up with TRBD2. After removal of 6 bases from V and 5 bases from J, the junction contained 6 bases not matched to a gene. Germline-derived CDR1 and CDR2 are SNHLY and FYNNEI. The CDR3 is 16 amino acids. The CDR3 spells CASSEGLAGGRETQYF. CDR3 nucleotide sequence: TGTGCCAGCAGCGAGGGACTAGCGGGGGGGCGGGAGACCCAGTACTTC. Full variable domain (outside the CDR3, taken from reference TRBV2 and TRBJ2-5): EPEVTQTPSHQVTQMGQEVILRCVPISNHLYFYWYRQILGQKVEFLVSFYNNEISEKSEIFDDQFSVERPDGSNFTLKIRSTKLEDSAMYFCASSEGLAGGRETQYFGPGTRLLVL.

The V gene is TRBV6-2 or TRBV6-3, the J gene TRBJ2-7, with 7 nucleotides matching TRBD2. CDR3 length: 13 residues. Germline-derived CDR1 and CDR2 are MNHEY and SVGEGT. V was pared by 4 bases and J by 3 bases, with 3 bases of the junction left unmatched. The CDR3 is CASSWAGVYEQYF. For the CDR3, the DNA is TGTGCCAGCAGTTGGGCGGGGGTCTACGAGCAGTACTTC.

The chain is built from TRBV7-9 and TRBJ2-3; no reliable D call. This CDR3 spans 13 amino acids. V was trimmed by 1 base and J by 5 bases, leaving 7 bases between them. Germline V gene sequence: CDR1 SEHNR, CDR2 FQNEAQ (reference sequence). CDR3 in amino acids: CASSLVSGDTQYF. CDR3 nucleotides: TGTGCCAGCAGCTTAGTCTCGGGAGATACGCAGTATTTT.